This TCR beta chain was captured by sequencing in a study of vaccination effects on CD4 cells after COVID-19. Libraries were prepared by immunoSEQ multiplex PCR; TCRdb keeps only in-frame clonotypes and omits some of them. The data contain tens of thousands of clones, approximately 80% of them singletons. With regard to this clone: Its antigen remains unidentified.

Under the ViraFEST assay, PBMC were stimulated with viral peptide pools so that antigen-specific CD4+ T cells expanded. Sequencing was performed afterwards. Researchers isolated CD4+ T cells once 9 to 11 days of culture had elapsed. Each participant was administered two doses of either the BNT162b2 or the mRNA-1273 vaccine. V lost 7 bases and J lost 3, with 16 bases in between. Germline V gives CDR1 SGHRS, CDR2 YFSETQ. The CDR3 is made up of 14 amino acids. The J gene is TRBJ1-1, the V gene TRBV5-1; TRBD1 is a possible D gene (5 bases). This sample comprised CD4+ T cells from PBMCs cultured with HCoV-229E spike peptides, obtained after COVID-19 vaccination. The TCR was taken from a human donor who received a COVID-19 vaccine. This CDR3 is CASQRNPGYTEAFF. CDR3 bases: TGCGCCAGCCAACGCAATCCAGGGTACACTGAAGCTTTCTTT.